The rows below give T cell receptor beta chains drawn from one sample of a study of blood T cells in healthy people across ages. TCRdb re-called the 5' RACE reads with MiXCR, one entry per CDR3 protein. This table holds roughly 1,300,000 distinct CDR3 sequences, 59% found once. The source material was blood. The receptors derive from a man aged 18 to 30 in good health. CDR3s include the opening cysteine and the closing phenylalanine or tryptophan.

j_call: TRBJ2-7; v_call: TRBV7-8; cdr3_aa: CASSVTSGRSYEQYF
j_call: TRBJ2-5; v_call: TRBV6-5; cdr3_aa: CACSQPGPLETQYF
j_call: TRBJ2-1; v_call: TRBV9; cdr3_aa: CASSVVAGGQFF
j_call: TRBJ1-6; v_call: TRBV18; cdr3_aa: CASSPYGLSFQLRGSPLHF
j_call: TRBJ2-1; v_call: TRBV6-2/TRBV6-3; cdr3_aa: CASSYRPNSGYEQFF
j_call: TRBJ2-3; v_call: TRBV7-8; cdr3_aa: CASSLGSGVGDTQYF
j_call: TRBJ2-7; v_call: TRBV20-1; cdr3_aa: CSASTPFPTGEQYF
j_call: TRBJ2-7; v_call: TRBV29-1; cdr3_aa: CSVLGQRPYEQYF
j_call: TRBJ2-5; v_call: TRBV4-1; cdr3_aa: CASSHLQGTETQYF
j_call: TRBJ2-1; v_call: TRBV14; cdr3_aa: CASSQFVRGTNEQFF
j_call: TRBJ2-7; v_call: TRBV4-3; cdr3_aa: CASSQARNRGIYEQYF
j_call: TRBJ2-3; v_call: TRBV6-6; cdr3_aa: CASSFSIKRESADTQYF
j_call: TRBJ2-3; v_call: TRBV18; cdr3_aa: CASAPSSTDTQYF
j_call: TRBJ1-2; v_call: TRBV20-1; cdr3_aa: CSARDEGGGYTF
j_call: TRBJ2-6; v_call: TRBV9; cdr3_aa: CASSETFSWAESSGANVLTF
j_call: TRBJ2-3; v_call: TRBV5-1; cdr3_aa: CASSLEAQGADTQYF
j_call: TRBJ2-1; v_call: TRBV20-1; cdr3_aa: CSAGRTQDLEQFF
j_call: TRBJ1-2; v_call: TRBV7-9; cdr3_aa: CASSFGGEDYGYTF
j_call: TRBJ2-5; v_call: TRBV6-5; cdr3_aa: CASSSPRGEETQYF
j_call: TRBJ2-3; v_call: TRBV4-3; cdr3_aa: CASSPRGETGTRGVGDTQYF
j_call: TRBJ2-1; v_call: TRBV11-2; cdr3_aa: CASSGYRVRRNEQFF
j_call: TRBJ2-6; v_call: TRBV20-1; cdr3_aa: CSASQSGANVLTF
j_call: TRBJ2-2; v_call: TRBV5-6; cdr3_aa: CASSFRRVFNTGELFF
j_call: TRBJ2-5; v_call: TRBV3-1; cdr3_aa: CASSIGGLQETQYF
j_call: TRBJ2-1; v_call: TRBV18; cdr3_aa: CASSPPSGRINEQFF
j_call: TRBJ2-7; v_call: TRBV30; cdr3_aa: CAWRGGRSYEQYF
j_call: TRBJ1-2; v_call: TRBV7-2; cdr3_aa: CASSLDNDYGYTF
j_call: TRBJ2-7; v_call: TRBV5-4; cdr3_aa: CASSPTSGGALGYEQYF
j_call: TRBJ2-3; v_call: TRBV6-5; cdr3_aa: CASSRGRATDTQYF
j_call: TRBJ1-6; v_call: TRBV20-1; cdr3_aa: CSARVRDNSPLHF
j_call: TRBJ2-3; v_call: TRBV11-2; cdr3_aa: CASSVDLGDPPYF
j_call: TRBJ2-7; v_call: TRBV5-1; cdr3_aa: CASRVSTGRSYEQYF
j_call: TRBJ2-7; v_call: TRBV2; cdr3_aa: CASSEGRDRAYEQYF
j_call: TRBJ2-7; v_call: TRBV7-2; cdr3_aa: CASSLESRGVSHFYEQYF
j_call: TRBJ2-4; v_call: TRBV5-1; cdr3_aa: CASSWTDRGWEQYF
j_call: TRBJ2-7; v_call: TRBV15; cdr3_aa: CAARQGNNEQYF
j_call: TRBJ2-1; v_call: TRBV9; cdr3_aa: CASSVVGFETVAYNEQFF
j_call: TRBJ2-7; v_call: TRBV18; cdr3_aa: CASSERSGALYEQYF
j_call: TRBJ1-5; v_call: TRBV3-1; cdr3_aa: CASSQAGEVLNQPQHF
j_call: TRBJ2-1; v_call: TRBV7-2; cdr3_aa: CASSLRGSERNEQFF
j_call: TRBJ2-3; v_call: TRBV2; cdr3_aa: CASVSGRAVDTQYF
j_call: TRBJ2-1; v_call: TRBV27; cdr3_aa: CASSSPSGGPNSYNEQFF
j_call: TRBJ1-2; v_call: TRBV29-1; cdr3_aa: CSVEANNYGYTF
j_call: TRBJ2-7; v_call: TRBV2; cdr3_aa: CASIGYEQYF
j_call: TRBJ2-7; v_call: TRBV6-2/TRBV6-3; cdr3_aa: CASSKLAVFSYEQYF
j_call: TRBJ1-5; v_call: TRBV2; cdr3_aa: CASIIDRGNQPQHF
j_call: TRBJ1-4; v_call: TRBV7-2; cdr3_aa: CASSLRRDNEKLFF
j_call: TRBJ1-2; v_call: TRBV20-1; cdr3_aa: CSARERRINYGYTF
j_call: TRBJ2-7; v_call: TRBV12-3/TRBV12-4; cdr3_aa: CASRLGQIYEQYF
j_call: TRBJ2-3; v_call: TRBV20-1; cdr3_aa: CSANQGVTDTQYF
j_call: TRBJ2-1; v_call: TRBV6-5; cdr3_aa: CASSPSGTGGNEQFF
j_call: TRBJ2-3; v_call: TRBV6-2/TRBV6-3; cdr3_aa: CASRSNEISTDTQYF
j_call: TRBJ2-5; v_call: TRBV5-1; cdr3_aa: CASSLTGGRQETQYF
j_call: TRBJ2-2; v_call: TRBV3-1; cdr3_aa: CASSQDWQNRELFF
j_call: TRBJ2-1; v_call: TRBV28; cdr3_aa: CASSSWDSYNEQFF
j_call: TRBJ2-7; v_call: TRBV7-9; cdr3_aa: CASSSNRGGSILDEQYF
j_call: TRBJ2-7; v_call: TRBV29-1; cdr3_aa: CSVRSYEQYF
j_call: TRBJ2-3; v_call: TRBV9; cdr3_aa: CASSVDHPTDTQYF